This TCR beta chain was profiled in a study of blood T cell repertoires in COVID-19. Study-wide background: Spain, Italy and the United States supplied samples that represented acute and convalescent COVID-19. PBMCs, B-cell-depleted T cells, or T cells provided the cDNA or gDNA that made up the material.

In this sample, this clone turned up once. Germline V gives CDR1 LGHDT, CDR2 YNNKEL (reference sequence). With V trimmed by 4 bases and J by 0 bases, 8 bases remained unmatched. CDR3 size: 17 residues. Method: immunoSEQ multiplex PCR; TCRdb's copy keeps in-frame clones and lacks some. Of approximately 70,000 clones listed, 88% are singletons. This TCR was recovered from a human donor in a cohort sampled during active COVID-19. The chain links TRBV3-1 (or the pseudogene TRBV3-2) to TRBJ2-3, with 9 positions matching TRBD1. Sequenced input: peripheral blood. The CDR3 protein is CASSPFGQGKSTDTQYF. The CDR3 nucleotides read TGTGCCAGCAGCCCATTCGGACAGGGGAAAAGCACAGATACGCAGTATTTT.